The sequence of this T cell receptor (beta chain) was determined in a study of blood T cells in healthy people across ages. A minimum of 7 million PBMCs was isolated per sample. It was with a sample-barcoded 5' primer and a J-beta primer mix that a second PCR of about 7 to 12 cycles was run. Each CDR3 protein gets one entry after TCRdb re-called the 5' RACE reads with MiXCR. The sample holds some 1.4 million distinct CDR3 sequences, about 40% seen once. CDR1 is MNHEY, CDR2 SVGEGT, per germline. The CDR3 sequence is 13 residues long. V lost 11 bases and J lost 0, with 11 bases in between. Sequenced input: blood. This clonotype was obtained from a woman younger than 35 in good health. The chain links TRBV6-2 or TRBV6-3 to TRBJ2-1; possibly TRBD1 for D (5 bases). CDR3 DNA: TGTGCCGGGGCGAGAGCCTCCTACAATGAGCAGTTCTTC. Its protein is CAGARASYNEQFF.